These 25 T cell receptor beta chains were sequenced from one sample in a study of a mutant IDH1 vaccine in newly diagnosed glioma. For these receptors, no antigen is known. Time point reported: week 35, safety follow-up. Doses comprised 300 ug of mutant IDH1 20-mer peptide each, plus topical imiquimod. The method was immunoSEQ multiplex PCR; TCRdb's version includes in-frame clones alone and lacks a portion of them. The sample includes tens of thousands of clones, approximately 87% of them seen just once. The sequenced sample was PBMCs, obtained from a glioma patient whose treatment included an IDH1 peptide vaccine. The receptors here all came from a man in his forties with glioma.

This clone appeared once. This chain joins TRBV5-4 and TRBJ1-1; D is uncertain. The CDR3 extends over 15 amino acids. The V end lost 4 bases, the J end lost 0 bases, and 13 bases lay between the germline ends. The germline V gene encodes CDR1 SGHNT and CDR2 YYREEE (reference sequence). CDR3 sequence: CASSPRAKMNTEAFF. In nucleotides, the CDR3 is TGTGCCAGCAGCCCCCGGGCAAAGATGAACACTGAAGCTTTCTTT.

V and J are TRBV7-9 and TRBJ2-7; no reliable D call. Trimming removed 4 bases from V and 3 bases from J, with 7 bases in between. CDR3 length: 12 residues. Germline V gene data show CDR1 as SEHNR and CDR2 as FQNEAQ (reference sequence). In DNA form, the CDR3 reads TGTGCCAGCAGCTATAACATCTACGAGCAGTACTTC. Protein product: CASSYNIYEQYF. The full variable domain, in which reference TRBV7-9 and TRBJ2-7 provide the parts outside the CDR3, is DTGVSQNPRHKITKRGQNVTFRCDPISEHNRLYWYRQTLGQGPEFLTYFQNEAQLEKSRLLSDRFSAERPKGSFSTLEIQRTEQGDSAMYLCASSYNIYEQYFGPGTRLTVT.

The CDR3 DNA is TGTGCCAGCAGCTTCTTCGGGCGGGAAGTAGATGAGCAGTTCTTC. It codes for CASSFFGREVDEQFF. The chain couples TRBV27 to TRBJ2-1; TRBD2 is a possible D gene (6 bases). The CDR3 covers 15 residues. Trimming cost V 6 bases and J 8 bases, with 20 bases left between them. Germline V gene lookup returns CDR1 MNHEY and CDR2 SMNVEV (reference sequence).

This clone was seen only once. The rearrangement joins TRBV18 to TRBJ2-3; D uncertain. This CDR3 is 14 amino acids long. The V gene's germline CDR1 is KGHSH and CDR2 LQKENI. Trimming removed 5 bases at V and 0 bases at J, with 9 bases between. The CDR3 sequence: CASSSTFSTDTQYF. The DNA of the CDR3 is TGTGCCAGCTCATCAACATTCAGCACAGATACGCAGTATTTT.

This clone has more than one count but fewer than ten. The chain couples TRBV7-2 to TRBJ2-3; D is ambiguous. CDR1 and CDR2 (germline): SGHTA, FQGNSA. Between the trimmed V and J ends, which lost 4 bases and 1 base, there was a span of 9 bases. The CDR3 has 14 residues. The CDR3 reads CASSSAQRTDTQYF. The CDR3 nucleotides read TGTGCCAGCAGCTCCGCGCAGCGCACAGATACGCAGTATTTT.

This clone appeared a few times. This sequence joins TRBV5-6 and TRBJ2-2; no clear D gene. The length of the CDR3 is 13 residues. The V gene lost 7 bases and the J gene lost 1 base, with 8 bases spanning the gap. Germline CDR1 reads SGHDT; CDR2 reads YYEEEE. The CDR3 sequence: CASSPWNTGELFF. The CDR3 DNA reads TGTGCCAGCTCCCCGTGGAACACCGGGGAGCTGTTTTTT.

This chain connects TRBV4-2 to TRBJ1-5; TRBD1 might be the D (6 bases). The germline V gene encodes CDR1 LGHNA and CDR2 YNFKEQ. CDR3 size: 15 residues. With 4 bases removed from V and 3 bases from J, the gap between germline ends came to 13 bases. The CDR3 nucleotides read TGTGCCAGCAGCCCTTACCGGGACAACAATCAGCCCCAGCATTTT. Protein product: CASSPYRDNNQPQHF.

The CDR3 sequence is CASSLGLYNEQFF. In DNA form, the CDR3 reads TGTGCCAGCAGCTTGGGCCTCTACAATGAGCAGTTCTTC. The J gene is TRBJ2-1, the V gene TRBV7-2; D is uncertain. Germline V gene sequence: CDR1 SGHTA, CDR2 FQGNSA. The CDR3 has 13 amino acids. Trimming left V 3 bases short and J 3 bases short, with 6 bases between.

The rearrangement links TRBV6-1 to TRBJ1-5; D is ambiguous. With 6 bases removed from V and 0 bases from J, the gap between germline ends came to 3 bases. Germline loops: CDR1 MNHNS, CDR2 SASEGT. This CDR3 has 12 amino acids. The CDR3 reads CASRDSNQPQHF. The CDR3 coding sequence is TGTGCCAGCAGAGATAGCAATCAGCCCCAGCATTTT.

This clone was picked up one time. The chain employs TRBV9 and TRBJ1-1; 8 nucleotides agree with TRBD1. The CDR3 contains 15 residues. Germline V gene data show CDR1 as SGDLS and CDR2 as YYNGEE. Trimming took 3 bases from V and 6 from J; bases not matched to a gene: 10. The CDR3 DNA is TGTGCCAGCAGCGCCCAGGACAGGGTGGTTGCTGAAGCTTTCTTT. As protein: CASSAQDRVVAEAFF. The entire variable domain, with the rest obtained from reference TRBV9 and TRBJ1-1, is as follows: DSGVTQTPKHLITATGQRVTLRCSPRSGDLSVYWYQQSLDQGLQFLIQYYNGEERAKGNILERFSAQQFPDLHSELNLSSLELGDSALYFCASSAQDRVVAEAFFGQGTRLTVV.

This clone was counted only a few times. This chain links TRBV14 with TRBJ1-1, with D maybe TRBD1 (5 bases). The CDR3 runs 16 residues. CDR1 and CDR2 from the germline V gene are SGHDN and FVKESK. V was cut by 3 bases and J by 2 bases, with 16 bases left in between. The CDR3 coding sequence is TGTGCCAGCAGCCAGGGACCAGGGATTGGAAACACTGAAGCTTTCTTT. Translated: CASSQGPGIGNTEAFF.

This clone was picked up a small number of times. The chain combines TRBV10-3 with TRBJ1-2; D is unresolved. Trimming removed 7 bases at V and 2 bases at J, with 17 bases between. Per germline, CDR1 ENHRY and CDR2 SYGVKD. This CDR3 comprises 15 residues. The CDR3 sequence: CAIKSPQRKNYGYTF. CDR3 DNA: TGTGCCATCAAGAGCCCACAAAGGAAGAACTATGGCTACACCTTC.

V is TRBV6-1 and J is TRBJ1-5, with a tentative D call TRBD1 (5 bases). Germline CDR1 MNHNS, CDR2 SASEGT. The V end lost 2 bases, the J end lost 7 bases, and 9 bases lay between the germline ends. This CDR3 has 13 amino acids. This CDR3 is CASSEQGVQPQHF. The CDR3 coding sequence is TGTGCCAGCAGTGAACAGGGTGTGCAGCCCCAGCATTTT.

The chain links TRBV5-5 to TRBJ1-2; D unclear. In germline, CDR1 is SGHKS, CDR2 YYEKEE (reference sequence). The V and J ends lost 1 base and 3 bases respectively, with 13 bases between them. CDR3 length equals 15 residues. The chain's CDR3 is CASSLSAGPDYGYTF. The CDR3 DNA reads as TGTGCCAGCAGCTTGTCCGCAGGACCGGACTATGGCTACACCTTC. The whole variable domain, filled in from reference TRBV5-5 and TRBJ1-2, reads DAGVTQSPTHLIKTRGQQVTLRCSPISGHKSVSWYQQVLGQGPQFIFQYYEKEERGRGNFPDRFSARQFPNYSSELNVNALLLGDSALYLCASSLSAGPDYGYTFGSGTRLTVV.

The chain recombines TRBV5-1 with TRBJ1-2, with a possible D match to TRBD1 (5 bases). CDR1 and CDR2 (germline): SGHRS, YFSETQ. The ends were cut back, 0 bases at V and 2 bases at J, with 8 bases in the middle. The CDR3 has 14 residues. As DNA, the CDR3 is TGCGCCAGCAGCTTGGGGGGGGTGAACTATGGCTACACCTTC. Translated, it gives CASSLGGVNYGYTF.

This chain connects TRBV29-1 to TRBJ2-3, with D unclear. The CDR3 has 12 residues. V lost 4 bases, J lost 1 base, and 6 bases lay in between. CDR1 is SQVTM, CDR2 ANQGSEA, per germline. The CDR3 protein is CSVAWGTDTQYF. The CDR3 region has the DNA TGCAGCGTTGCGTGGGGCACAGATACGCAGTATTTT.

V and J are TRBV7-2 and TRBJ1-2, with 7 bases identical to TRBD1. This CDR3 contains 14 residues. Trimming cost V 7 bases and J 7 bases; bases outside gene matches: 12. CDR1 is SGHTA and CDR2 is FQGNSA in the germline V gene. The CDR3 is CASKRDRVTSGYTF. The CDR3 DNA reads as TGTGCCAGCAAACGAGACAGGGTGACGTCTGGCTACACCTTC.

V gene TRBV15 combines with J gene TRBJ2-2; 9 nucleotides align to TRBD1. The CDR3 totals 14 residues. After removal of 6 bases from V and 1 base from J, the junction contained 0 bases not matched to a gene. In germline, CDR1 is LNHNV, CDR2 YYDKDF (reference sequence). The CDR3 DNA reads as TGTGCCACCAGGACAGGGGGGAACACCGGGGAGCTGTTTTTT. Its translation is CATRTGGNTGELFF.

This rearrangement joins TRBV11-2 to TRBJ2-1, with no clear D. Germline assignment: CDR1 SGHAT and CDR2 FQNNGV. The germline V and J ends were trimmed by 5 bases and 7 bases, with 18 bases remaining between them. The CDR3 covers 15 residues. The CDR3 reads CASSPDLSRLNEQFF. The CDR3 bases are TGTGCCAGCAGCCCAGACCTTTCACGGCTTAATGAGCAGTTCTTC.

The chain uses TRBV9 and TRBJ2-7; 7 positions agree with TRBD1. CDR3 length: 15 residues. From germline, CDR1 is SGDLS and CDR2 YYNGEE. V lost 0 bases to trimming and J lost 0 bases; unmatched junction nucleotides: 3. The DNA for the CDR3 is TGTGCCAGCAGCGTAGAAGGGGGCCCCTCCTACGAGCAGTACTTC. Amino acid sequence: CASSVEGGPSYEQYF.

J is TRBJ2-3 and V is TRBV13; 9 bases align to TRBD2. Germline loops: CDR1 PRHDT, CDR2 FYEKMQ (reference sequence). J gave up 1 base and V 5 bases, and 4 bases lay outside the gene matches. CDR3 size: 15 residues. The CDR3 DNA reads TGTGCCAGCAGCAGTCGACTAGCGGGCACAGATACGCAGTATTTT. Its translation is CASSSRLAGTDTQYF.

The CDR3 sequence is CASSPDSYEQYF. CDR3 nucleotide sequence: TGTGCCAGCAGCCCTGACAGCTACGAGCAGTACTTC. The rearrangement joins TRBV11-2 to TRBJ2-7; possibly TRBD1 for D (5 bases). V was clipped by 5 bases and J by 3 bases, with 8 bases between them. The germline CDR1 and CDR2 sequences are SGHAT and FQNNGV. The CDR3 length is 12 residues.

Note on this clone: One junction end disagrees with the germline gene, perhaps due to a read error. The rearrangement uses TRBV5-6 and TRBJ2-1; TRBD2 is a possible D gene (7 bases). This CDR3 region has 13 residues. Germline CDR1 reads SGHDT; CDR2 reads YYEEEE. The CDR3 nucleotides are TGCGGTATGGGGCGGAGGGGGAGGGATGAGCAGTTCTTC. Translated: CGMGRRGRDEQFF.

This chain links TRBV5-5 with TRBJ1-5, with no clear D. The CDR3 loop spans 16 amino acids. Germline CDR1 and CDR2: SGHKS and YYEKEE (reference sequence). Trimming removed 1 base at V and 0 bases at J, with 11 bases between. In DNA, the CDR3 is TGTGCCAGCAGCTTGTCAAGGGCCAATAGCAATCAGCCCCAGCATTTT. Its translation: CASSLSRANSNQPQHF.

The CDR3 DNA sequence: TGTGCCAGTAGTAGGGACAGACACCTGAACACTGAAGCTTTCTTT. Translating it yields CASSRDRHLNTEAFF. The J gene is TRBJ1-1, the V gene TRBV19, with 7 positions matching TRBD1. Germline lookup yields CDR1 LNHDA and CDR2 SQIVND (reference sequence). The ends lost 4 bases at V and 0 bases at J; junction bases unmatched: 5. CDR3 length: 15 amino acids.